The rows below give T cell receptor beta chains drawn from one sample of a study of shared clonotypes between healthy human individuals. Assay: immunoSEQ multiplex PCR; the TCRdb copy retains only in-frame clones and omits some. The table records 2,500,000 or so clones, around nine tenths of them present only once. Sequenced input: naive CD4+ T cells sorted from blood. All receptors come from a man aged 18 to 30 in good health. The CDR3 runs from the conserved cysteine through the conserved F or W. The D gene is left open where the match is weak. Rows give clone size only sometimes, using once, few, many, or a class for an expanded clone.

NA,TRBV5-6,TRBJ1-2,TRBD1,TGTGCCAGCAGCCCCCAGACAGGGTCGAACTATGGCTACACCTTC,CASSPQTGSNYGYTF
NA,TRBV4-3,TRBJ2-1,NA,TGCGCCAGCAGCCAAGATCTCGGACACAATGAGCAGTTCTTC,CASSQDLGHNEQFF
NA,TRBV6-1,TRBJ2-7,TRBD2,TGTGCCAGCAGTGAAAGACTAGCGGCACCCTACGAGCAGTACTTC,CASSERLAAPYEQYF
NA,TRBV28,TRBJ2-7,NA,TGTGCCAGCAGTCCTACGACACACTCCTACGAGCAGTACTTC,CASSPTTHSYEQYF
once,TRBV15,TRBJ1-3,NA,TGTGCCACCAGCAGAGACAGGGGATCAGGAAACACCATATATTTT,CATSRDRGSGNTIYF
NA,TRBV19,TRBJ2-1,TRBD1,TGTGCCAGTAGTATTATAGGGACAGGGGACTACAATGAGCAGTTCTTC,CASSIIGTGDYNEQFF
NA,TRBV2,TRBJ2-5,TRBD1,TGTGCCGGCATAAGAGACAGGGGCCAAGAGACCCAGTACTTC,CAGIRDRGQETQYF
once,TRBV7-2,TRBJ1-5,NA,TGTGCCAGCAGCTTAGGAGGAGGGAGGGATCAGCCCCAGCATTTT,CASSLGGGRDQPQHF
once,TRBV6-5,TRBJ2-1,TRBD1,TGTGCCAGCAGGCCGGGACAGGCGCTAAGGGGTGAGCAGTTCTTC,CASRPGQALRGEQFF
NA,TRBV27,TRBJ1-5,NA,TGTGCCAGCAGTTTTGCTGGGCAAAATCAGCCCCAGCATTTT,CASSFAGQNQPQHF
once,TRBV27,TRBJ2-7,NA,TGTGCCAGTTTTCCGTCGACAGGTCCCAAATTGTACGATTTCTACGAGCAGTACTTC,CASFPSTGPKLYDFYEQYF
NA,TRBV25-1,TRBJ1-6,TRBD1,TGTGCCAGCAGTCCCCAAGGGACAGGGGCCCATTCACCCCTCCACTTT,CASSPQGTGAHSPLHF
NA,TRBV30,TRBJ1-4,NA,TGTGCCTGGAGTGCTGGGACTAATGAAAAACTGTTTTTT,CAWSAGTNEKLFF
NA,TRBV5-1,TRBJ1-5,NA,TGCGCCAGCAGCTTGGACCCAGCTAACAATCAGCCCCAGCATTTT,CASSLDPANNQPQHF
NA,TRBV30,TRBJ1-5,NA,TGTGCCTGGAGTTCAGATAGCAATCAGCCCCAGCATTTT,CAWSSDSNQPQHF
NA,TRBV6-5,TRBJ1-4,TRBD1,TGTGCCAGCAGAAATTCCGGGACAGGGGTTGAAAAACTGTTTTTT,CASRNSGTGVEKLFF
NA,TRBV30,TRBJ2-5,NA,TGTGCCTGGACCGGACGTCTCCAAGAGACCCAGTACTTC,CAWTGRLQETQYF
NA,TRBV5-1,TRBJ2-5,TRBD2,TGCGCCAGCAGCCCCCGACTAGCGGGGGGGCCAGAGACCCAGTACTTC,CASSPRLAGGPETQYF
NA,TRBV7-2,TRBJ2-2,NA,TGTGCCAGCAGCACAGGATTTGCCGGGGAGCTGTTTTTT,CASSTGFAGELFF
NA,TRBV7-9,TRBJ2-7,TRBD1,TGTGCCAGCAGCATCGGACAGGGATCCTACGAGCAGTACTTC,CASSIGQGSYEQYF
NA,TRBV12-5,TRBJ2-6,TRBD1,TGTGCTAGTGGTTTGGGGGCTCTGGGACAGCCCTCTGGGGCCAACGTCCTGACTTTC,CASGLGALGQPSGANVLTF
NA,TRBV27,TRBJ1-2,NA,TGTGCCAGCAGGTATCCGACAGGTGGCTACACCTTC,CASRYPTGGYTF
NA,TRBV7-3,TRBJ2-1,TRBD2,TGTGCCAGCAGCCCGGCTAGCGGCTCCTACAATGAGCAGTTCTTC,CASSPASGSYNEQFF
NA,TRBV7-2,TRBJ2-7,TRBD2,TGTGCCAGCAGCTCTCAAGCGGGAACCTACGAGCAGTACTTC,CASSSQAGTYEQYF
NA,TRBV7-9,TRBJ2-3,NA,TGTGCCTGGGGGGAGAGGACCACAGATACGCAGTATTTT,CAWGERTTDTQYF
NA,TRBV7-2,TRBJ2-5,TRBD2,TGTGCCAGCAGCTTAGGTGGACTAGCGGGGACCATACGGGAGCAGTACTTC,CASSLGGLAGTIREQYF
NA,TRBV9,TRBJ2-7,TRBD2,TGTGCCAGCAGCGTAGGAAATAGCGGGACCCACTACGAGCAGTACTTC,CASSVGNSGTHYEQYF
NA,TRBV6-5,TRBJ2-7,NA,TGTGCCAGCAGTTATCAGGGTACCTACGAGCAGTACTTC,CASSYQGTYEQYF
NA,TRBV2,TRBJ1-1,NA,TGTGCCAGCAGCGGCTTCGCGGGACCGAACACTGAAGCTTTCTTT,CASSGFAGPNTEAFF
once,TRBV25-1,TRBJ2-7,TRBD1,TGTGCCAGCAGGGGCCCGACGGACAGGGGCCCAGCCTACGAGCAGTACTTC,CASRGPTDRGPAYEQYF
NA,TRBV7-9,TRBJ1-4,TRBD1,TGTGCCAGCAGCTTGGGGGACCGACAGGGACTGTTTTTT,CASSLGDRQGLFF
NA,TRBV2,TRBJ1-5,NA,TGTGCCAGCAAAGGGGGTGGTAATCAGCCCCAGCATTTT,CASKGGGNQPQHF
NA,TRBV19,TRBJ2-1,TRBD2,TGTGCCAGTAGTACAGTAGCGGGAGGGACCTACAATGAGCAGTTCTTC,CASSTVAGGTYNEQFF
NA,TRBV10-3,TRBJ1-1,NA,TGTGCCATCAGGGACACGTTAGAACACTCTGAAGCTTTCTTT,CAIRDTLEHSEAFF
NA,TRBV19,TRBJ2-3,TRBD2,TGTGCCAGTAGTATGGGAGGGGTTGGCACAGATACGCAGTATTTT,CASSMGGVGTDTQYF
NA,TRBV4-1,TRBJ2-2,NA,TGCGCCAGCAGCCAAGATACAGGGTGGACCGGGGAGCTGTTTTTT,CASSQDTGWTGELFF
few,TRBV10-1,TRBJ2-7,TRBD1,TGCGCCAGCAGTCCAGGGGGCTACGAGCAGTACTTC,CASSPGGYEQYF
once,TRBV11-2,TRBJ2-3,NA,TGTGCCAGCAGCTCGAATCGGGCCAAAGGGGCTATGGTGCAGTATTTT,CASSSNRAKGAMVQYF
NA,TRBV21-1,TRBJ1-3,NA,TGTGCCAGCAGCAAAGGAGGACAGGGAAAGGCTGGAAACACCATATATTTT,CASSKGGQGKAGNTIYF
NA,TRBV10-3,TRBJ2-7,TRBD2,TGTGCCATCAGTGAGGGCGGGAGTACGGCCTACGAGCAGTACTTC,CAISEGGSTAYEQYF
NA,TRBV30,TRBJ2-2,NA,TGTGCCTGGAGCCGGACGAACACCGGGGAGCTGTTTTTT,CAWSRTNTGELFF
NA,TRBV5-4,TRBJ2-7,TRBD2,TGTGCCAGCAGCTTGGATGGGGGGGGCTCCTACGAGCAGTACTTC,CASSLDGGGSYEQYF
NA,TRBV5-1,TRBJ2-7,NA,TGCGCCAGCAGCTTGGTTGCCGGGAGCTCCTACGAGCAGTACTTC,CASSLVAGSSYEQYF
NA,TRBV7-2,TRBJ2-7,NA,TGTGCCAGCAGCTTAGAGGGGGGCGGCGGGTCCTACGAGCAGTACTTC,CASSLEGGGGSYEQYF
NA,TRBV6-1,TRBJ1-5,NA,TGTGCCAGCAGTTGGGAGGGCGCTCAGCCCCAGCATTTT,CASSWEGAQPQHF
NA,TRBV6-5,TRBJ2-5,TRBD2,TGTGCCAGCATCCCAGCGGGGATGGAGACCCAGTACTTC,CASIPAGMETQYF
NA,TRBV30,TRBJ2-7,TRBD2,TGTGCCTGGAGACTAGCGGGGTACGAGCAGTACTTC,CAWRLAGYEQYF
NA,TRBV2,TRBJ1-5,NA,TGTGCCAGCAGTGAAAGGGGGGACCGGGTTAGCGCCCCCCAGCATTTT,CASSERGDRVSAPQHF
NA,TRBV6-6,TRBJ1-1,NA,TGTGCCAGCAGTCGGAACATGAACACTGAAGCTTTCTTT,CASSRNMNTEAFF
NA,TRBV6-5,TRBJ1-2,TRBD1,TGTGCCAGCAGACCGACAGGGTTTTCCTATGGCTACACCTTC,CASRPTGFSYGYTF
NA,TRBV5-1,TRBJ2-1,TRBD1,TGCGCCAGCAGACCTCAGACAGGGTATGAGCAGTTCTTC,CASRPQTGYEQFF
NA,TRBV5-4,TRBJ1-1,NA,TGTGCCAGCAGCCTGCCAGGGAGCACTGAAGCTTTCTTT,CASSLPGSTEAFF
NA,TRBV6-1,TRBJ1-4,TRBD1,TGTGCCAGCAGTGAAGCACCTGTGCTTTACAGGGGGCTTACGCGGAAACTGTTTTTT,CASSEAPVLYRGLTRKLFF
NA,TRBV7-6,TRBJ2-3,TRBD2,TGTGCCAGCAGCTTAGCTAGCGGGGGGATCACAGATACGCAGTATTTT,CASSLASGGITDTQYF
NA,TRBV18,TRBJ2-7,TRBD1,TGTGCCAGCTCACCACAGGGACAGATGAGCTCCTACGAGCAGTACTTC,CASSPQGQMSSYEQYF
NA,TRBV11-2,TRBJ2-2,TRBD1,TGTGCCAGCAGCTTAGGGACAGGGTGGAACACCGGGGAGCTGTTTTTT,CASSLGTGWNTGELFF
few,TRBV10-3,TRBJ1-5,TRBD1,TGTGCCATCAGCACAGGGGAGCAGCCCCAGCATTTT,CAISTGEQPQHF
NA,TRBV12-5,TRBJ2-6,NA,TGTGCTAGTGGTCCGGGGGAGGGGGCTGGGGCCAACGTCCTGACTTTC,CASGPGEGAGANVLTF